These 18 T cell receptor beta chains were sequenced from one sample in a study of CD8 T cells in Susac syndrome. An amount of RNA that ranged from roughly 0.45 to 1 ug was reverse transcribed with random hexamers. TCRdb reanalysed the immunoSEQ multiplex PCR reads using MiXCR and keeps one entry per CDR3 protein. The sample contains about 130,000 distinct CDR3 sequences, approximately 94% of which appear only once. The source material was CD4+ T cells from PBMCs. The source is a human donor with multiple sclerosis.

The V and J genes are TRBV30 and TRBJ2-5, with a possible D match to TRBD1 (6 bases). The CDR3 runs 14 residues. The V and J ends lost 4 bases and 8 bases respectively, with 20 bases between them. Germline V lookup: CDR1 GTSNPN, CDR2 SVGIG (reference sequence). The CDR3 DNA is TGTGCCTGGACCATGGGGGCAGGCGGTGACACCCAGTACTTC. The encoded protein is CAWTMGAGGDTQYF.

The V and J genes are TRBV27 and TRBJ1-1; tentatively, D is TRBD1 (5 bases). CDR1 and CDR2 from the germline V gene are MNHEY and SMNVEV (reference sequence). The CDR3 consists of 14 residues. V gave up 7 bases and J gave up 11 bases, with 23 bases separating them. The CDR3 protein is CASTLRGIGGEAFF. Here the CDR3 DNA reads TGTGCCAGCACCCTTCGAGGGATTGGGGGTGAGGCTTTCTTT.

J is TRBJ2-1 and V is TRBV27; 10 bases align to TRBD1. The length of the CDR3 is 16 residues. J was trimmed by 4 bases and V by 5 bases; bases with no gene match: 8. CDR1 is MNHEY, CDR2 SMNVEV, per germline (reference sequence). CDR3 sequence reads: CASSPAGQGPYNEQFF. CDR3 DNA sequence: TGTGCCAGCAGTCCCGCGGGACAGGGGCCTTACAATGAGCAGTTCTTC.

V is TRBV12-5 and J is TRBJ1-5; D gene unclear. The CDR3 runs 16 residues. Germline V gene lookup returns CDR1 LGHNT and CDR2 FRNRAP. Trimming shortened V by 1 base and J by 0 bases, and 10 bases separated the two germline ends. The DNA for the CDR3 is TGTGCTAGTGGTTTGGGAGTCTCCGGTAGCAATCAGCCCCAGCATTTT. It yields the protein CASGLGVSGSNQPQHF.

This chain connects TRBV12-3 or TRBV12-4 to TRBJ2-7, with 9 nucleotides matching TRBD1. The CDR3 is 15 residues long. V shed 5 bases and J 5 bases; nucleotides not matched to a gene: 10. CDR3 bases: TGTGCCAGCAGTGACCCCGGGACAGGGAAGCACGAGCAGTACTTC. It yields the protein CASSDPGTGKHEQYF.

The V and J genes are TRBV19 and TRBJ1-5, with 9 bases aligning to TRBD1. J lost 7 bases, V lost 3 bases, and 7 bases had no gene match. Germline CDR1 LNHDA, CDR2 SQIVND (reference sequence). The CDR3 covers 15 residues. DNA of the CDR3: TGTGCCAGTAGTATCGGAGGACAGGGGAGGCAGCCCCAGCATTTT. This encodes CASSIGGQGRQPQHF.

This clonotype appeared once. The V call is TRBV30, the J call TRBJ2-3; D uncertain. This CDR3 contains 13 residues. The V end lost 5 bases, the J end lost 8 bases, and 17 bases lay between the germline ends. Looked up from germline, CDR1 is GTSNPN and CDR2 is SVGIG (reference sequence). CDR3 sequence reads: CAWDTVGAGTQYF. The CDR3 coding sequence is TGTGCCTGGGACACTGTTGGCGCAGGTACGCAGTATTTT.

The rearrangement joins TRBV7-9 to TRBJ2-3; D may match TRBD1 or TRBD2 (5 bases each). Trimming cost V 3 bases and J 0 bases, with 13 bases left between them. Germline V gene sequence: CDR1 SEHNR, CDR2 FQNEAQ (reference sequence). This CDR3 is built from 16 residues. The CDR3 sequence is CASSLLPGASTDTQYF. The CDR3 nucleotides read TGTGCCAGCAGCTTGCTACCCGGGGCCAGCACAGATACGCAGTATTTT. Drawing the rest from reference TRBV7-9 and TRBJ2-3, the complete variable domain is DTGVSQNPRHKITKRGQNVTFRCDPISEHNRLYWYRQTLGQGPEFLTYFQNEAQLEKSRLLSDRFSAERPKGSFSTLEIQRTEQGDSAMYLCASSLLPGASTDTQYFGPGTRLTVL.

The chain combines TRBV5-4 with TRBJ1-1; D is uncertain. This CDR3 has 14 amino acids. The germline V and J ends were trimmed by 4 bases and 2 bases, with 12 bases remaining between them. Germline lookup yields CDR1 SGHNT and CDR2 YYREEE (reference sequence). Here the CDR3 DNA reads TGTGCCAGCAGCCGAACAGATTTTAACACTGAAGCTTTCTTT. As protein: CASSRTDFNTEAFF.

The chain couples TRBV20-1 to TRBJ2-7; no reliable D call. This CDR3 is 12 amino acids long. Per germline, CDR1 DFQATT and CDR2 SNEGSKA (reference sequence). V was trimmed by 5 bases and J by 2 bases, leaving 10 bases between them. Here the CDR3 DNA reads TGCAGTGCTGCAACGGTTACCTACGAGCAGTACTTC. Translated, it gives CSAATVTYEQYF.

V usage is TRBV19 and J usage is TRBJ1-1; the match to TRBD1 covers 8 bases. The CDR3 totals 14 residues. J gave up 4 bases and V 1 base, and 2 bases lay outside the gene matches. Germline CDR1 and CDR2: LNHDA and SQIVND (reference sequence). The chain's CDR3 is CASSIGTGTTEAFF. The DNA for the CDR3 is TGTGCCAGTAGTATAGGGACAGGGACCACTGAAGCTTTCTTT.

The chain carries TRBV19 and TRBJ1-2; D is unclear. Germline V gene sequence: CDR1 LNHDA, CDR2 SQIVND (reference sequence). The CDR3 runs to 11 residues. V lost 7 bases and J lost 2, with 5 bases in between. CDR3 region: CASKRNYGYTF. DNA for the CDR3: TGTGCCAGTAAGAGGAACTATGGCTACACCTTC.

This clonotype was counted once. J is TRBJ2-1 and V is TRBV19; 8 bases line up with TRBD2. Per germline, CDR1 LNHDA and CDR2 SQIVND (reference sequence). V was pared by 3 bases and J by 3 bases, with 4 bases of the junction left unmatched. This CDR3 has 15 residues. The CDR3 is CASSMRGRNYNEQFF. The CDR3 DNA is TGTGCCAGTAGTATGCGCGGGAGGAACTACAATGAGCAGTTCTTC.

V gene TRBV3-1 combines with J gene TRBJ1-4; a weak D match, TRBD1 (6 bases). The CDR3 has 15 amino acids. Trimming stripped 1 base from V and 5 bases from J, with 11 bases between. The germline gives CDR1 LGHDT, CDR2 YNNKEL (reference sequence). The CDR3 is CASSQANRENEKLFF. CDR3 bases: TGTGCCAGCAGCCAAGCGAACAGGGAAAATGAAAAACTGTTTTTT.

The chain employs TRBV27 and TRBJ2-4, with D unclear. The length of the CDR3 is 16 residues. Germline V gene sequence: CDR1 MNHEY, CDR2 SMNVEV (reference sequence). The V end was cut by 6 bases, the J end by 3 bases, with 18 bases between. As DNA, the CDR3 is TGTGCCAGCAGAGCCTTAACCGCCCATGTCAAAAACATTCAGTACTTC. It yields the protein CASRALTAHVKNIQYF.

This clonotype was seen once. The genes are TRBV5-1 and TRBJ1-4, with D maybe TRBD1 (5 bases). The CDR3 runs 15 residues. V shed 1 base and J shed 7 bases, with 14 bases lying between them. Germline lookup yields CDR1 SGHRS and CDR2 YFSETQ. CDR3 bases: TGCGCCAGCAGCTTGAGTAGGGACTCTGGTGAAAAACTGTTTTTT. Its translation is CASSLSRDSGEKLFF.

The rearrangement joins TRBV20-1 to TRBJ2-5; possible D gene TRBD1, 6 bases. V was shortened by 5 bases and J by 4 bases, with 14 bases between the two germline ends. Germline V gene data show CDR1 as DFQATT and CDR2 as SNEGSKA (reference sequence). The CDR3 covers 13 residues. CDR3 DNA: TGCAGTGCTCAATCCACAGGGACAGAGACCCAGTACTTC. Translation gives CSAQSTGTETQYF.

The gene calls are TRBV20-1 and TRBJ1-5; a weak D match, TRBD1 (6 bases). Deletions cut 5 bases from V and 5 bases from J, with 13 bases between. Germline V lookup: CDR1 DFQATT, CDR2 SNEGSKA (reference sequence). CDR3 length: 13 amino acids. CDR3 region: CSASQGVHQPQHF. The CDR3 DNA sequence: TGCAGTGCTTCACAGGGAGTGCATCAGCCCCAGCATTTT.